This TCR beta chain was recovered during a study of cytomegalovirus exposure and HLA in healthy donors. Study-wide results and limits: It was 164 TCR beta chains that were listed as cytomegalovirus-associated.

About this clone itself: Its antigen is not identified.

The primer mix had 60 Vbeta and 13 Jbeta primers. The repertoire was sequenced with immunoSEQ multiplex PCR; TCRdb's copy has only in-frame clones and lacks some. This table has approximately 170,000 clones, 65% to 75% appearing once. This receptor was taken from a girl between 10 and 17 years old in good health and CMV-seronegative. Input material: PBMCs.

CDR3 bases: TGTGCCAGCAGTTTGAGTCTGGACAGGGGCACTGAAGCTTTCTTT. Encoded protein: CASSLSLDRGTEAFF. The chain couples TRBV27 to TRBJ1-1, with 9 bases lining up with TRBD1. CDR1 is MNHEY and CDR2 is SMNVEV in the germline V gene (reference sequence). The CDR3 consists of 15 residues. V trimming: 3 bases; J trimming: 4 bases; junction bases outside the gene matches: 6.